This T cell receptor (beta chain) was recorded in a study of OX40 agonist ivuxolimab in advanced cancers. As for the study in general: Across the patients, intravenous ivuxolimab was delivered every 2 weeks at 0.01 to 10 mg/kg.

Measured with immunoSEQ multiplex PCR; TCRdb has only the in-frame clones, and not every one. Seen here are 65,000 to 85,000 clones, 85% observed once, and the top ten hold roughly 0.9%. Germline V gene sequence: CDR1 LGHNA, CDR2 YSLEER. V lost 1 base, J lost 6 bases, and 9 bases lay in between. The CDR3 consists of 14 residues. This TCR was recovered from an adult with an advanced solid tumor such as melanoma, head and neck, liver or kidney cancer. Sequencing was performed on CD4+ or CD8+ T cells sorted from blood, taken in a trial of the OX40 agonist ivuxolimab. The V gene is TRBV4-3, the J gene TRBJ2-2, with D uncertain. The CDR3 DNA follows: TGCGCCAGCAGCCAAGGCAATGGGGCCGGGGAGCTGTTTTTT. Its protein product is CASSQGNGAGELFF.